This T cell receptor (beta chain) is from a study of T cell responses to AZD1222 COVID-19 vaccine. Remarks on this clone: Its target is unknown.

General study points: Donors were mostly white British, more females; clonal diversity possibly underestimated. At baseline, seropositivity was found in only a handful of AZD1222 recipients. Epitopes outside B.1.351 and B.1.1.7 mutated regions reportedly drew nearly half of spike TCRs. With dominance at 160-218 and 743-854, vaccine-associated CD4 TCRs spanned spike.

Germline loops: CDR1 SEHNR, CDR2 FQNEAQ (reference sequence). Trimming removed 1 base from V and 7 bases from J, with 7 bases in between. This CDR3 contains 12 residues. Some clones are missing from TCRdb's copy, which holds only in-frame ones; the method was immunoSEQ multiplex PCR. The table includes around 66,000 clones, 88% detected once. The rearrangement uses TRBV7-9 and TRBJ1-2; D gene uncertain. The TCR was taken from an adult who received the MenACWY meningococcal vaccine as a control. The sequencing used peripheral blood, collected 28 days after the second dose of the MenACWY control vaccine. The CDR3 loop is CASSLGRSGYTF. Here the CDR3 DNA reads TGTGCCAGCAGCTTAGGGAGAAGTGGCTACACCTTC.